A selection of T cell receptor beta chains follows, all from one sample in a study of blood T cell repertoires in COVID-19. Sequenced by immunoSEQ multiplex PCR; TCRdb stores in-frame clones only, minus some. The data show roughly 200,000 clones, around 87% seen once. The sequencing sample was made of peripheral blood. The receptors come from a man in his 60s who had recovered from COVID-19. Each CDR3 is given with its conserved first and last residue. Fields, in order: V gene, J gene, clone size, D gene, CDR3 DNA, CDR3 protein. The D gene is left open where the match is weak. Clone size appears in some rows only: once, few, many, or a class for an expanded clone.

TRBV3-1/TRBV3-2,TRBJ1-4,-,TRBD1,TGTGCCAGCAGCGATATTGGGACAGGGCGAGAAAAACTGTTTTTT,CASSDIGTGREKLFF
TRBV9,TRBJ2-1,once,TRBD2,TGTGCCAGCAGCGTAGGTATGACTAGCGGCTCCTACAATGAGCAGTTCTTC,CASSVGMTSGSYNEQFF
TRBV7-3,TRBJ2-1,-,TRBD2,TGTGCCAGCAGCCAATCAGCGGGGAGCTCCTACAATGAGCAGTTCTTC,CASSQSAGSSYNEQFF
TRBV4-3,TRBJ2-3,-,TRBD2,TGCGCCAGCAGCACTAGCGGGGGGAGCACAGATACGCAGTATTTT,CASSTSGGSTDTQYF
TRBV7-2,TRBJ1-5,-,-,TGTGCCAGCAGCCCCGATGCAGGGTTAAGTCAGCCCCAGCATTTT,CASSPDAGLSQPQHF
TRBV27,TRBJ2-7,once,TRBD1,TGTGCCAGCAGTGTCTACAGGGGCTCCACCGAGCAGTACTTC,CASSVYRGSTEQYF
TRBV11-2,TRBJ2-1,-,TRBD1,TGTGCCAGCAGCTTGGGAGGACAGGGGGCAATTGAGCAGTTCTTC,CASSLGGQGAIEQFF
TRBV2,TRBJ1-1,-,-,TGTGCCAGCAGGGAGGGTGGGATGAACACTGAAGCTTTCTTT,CASREGGMNTEAFF
TRBV30,TRBJ1-5,-,TRBD1,TGTGCCTGGAGTGACGGACAGGGTAACTTGGGTCAGCCCCAGCATTTT,CAWSDGQGNLGQPQHF
TRBV19,TRBJ2-2,-,-,TGTGCCAGTAGTCCTCAGGGGGGAACCGGGGAGCTGTTTTTT,CASSPQGGTGELFF
TRBV6-4,TRBJ2-7,-,-,TGTGCCAGCAGCGCGACCTTCGAGGGGGTCGAGCAGTACTTC,CASSATFEGVEQYF
TRBV7-3,TRBJ2-5,-,TRBD2,TGTGCCAGCAGCTTAACAGCAGGGAGGGAAGAGACCCAGTACTTC,CASSLTAGREETQYF
TRBV5-1,TRBJ2-7,few,-,TGCGCCAGCAGCTTGGGGGCAGGGTACGAGCAGTACTTC,CASSLGAGYEQYF
TRBV30,TRBJ2-1,-,TRBD2,TGTGCCTCGGGAGTAGGACTAGCGGATACCAATGAGCAGTTCTTC,CASGVGLADTNEQFF
TRBV6-2/TRBV6-3,TRBJ1-5,-,-,TGTGCCAGCAGCCGCGGACTCGGGGGGATATTTAGCAATCAGCCCCAGCATTTT,CASSRGLGGIFSNQPQHF
TRBV30,TRBJ2-3,-,TRBD2,TGTGCCTGGTCCCCTATCTGGCGGGGGGGCTCAGATACGCAGTATTTT,CAWSPIWRGGSDTQYF
TRBV7-6,TRBJ2-1,-,-,TGTGCCGCGAGACAGGGAGGTGAGCAGTTCTTC,CAARQGGEQFF
TRBV10-1,TRBJ1-1,few,-,TGCGCCAGCAGCCTCCCCACGGGTCAAGTCACTGAAGCTTTCTTT,CASSLPTGQVTEAFF
TRBV11-2,TRBJ2-1,-,TRBD2,TGTGCCAGCAGCTTAGATCGGGCTAGCGGGAGGAAGTTCTTC,CASSLDRASGRKFF
TRBV6-1,TRBJ2-5,-,TRBD2,TGTGCCAGCAGTGGAGCGGGAGGTAAAGAGACCCAGTACTTC,CASSGAGGKETQYF
TRBV10-1,TRBJ1-1,-,-,TGCGCCAGCAGACCCCCCATCCCTTCAGAAATGAACACTGAAGCTTTCTTT,CASRPPIPSEMNTEAFF
TRBV7-9,TRBJ1-1,-,TRBD1,TGTGCCAGCAGCTCCAAGGGACAGGGGACCGAAGCTTTCTTT,CASSSKGQGTEAFF
TRBV6-5,TRBJ1-6,-,TRBD1,TGTGCCAGCACCATGGGGACAGGGAAGTCACCCCTCCACTTT,CASTMGTGKSPLHF
TRBV30,TRBJ1-5,-,-,TGTGCCTGGAGTAAGGACAGCTACAATCAGCCCCAGCATTTT,CAWSKDSYNQPQHF
TRBV10-3,TRBJ1-3,-,TRBD1,TGTGCCATCAGGGAGGGACAGTCTGGAAACACCATATATTTT,CAIREGQSGNTIYF
TRBV2,TRBJ1-2,-,-,TGTGCCAGCAGTGAAATAGCAGGGGCTAACTATGGCTACACCTTC,CASSEIAGANYGYTF
TRBV24-1,TRBJ2-2,many,-,TGTGCCACCAGCCAAGGACAGAGGGACACCGGGGAGCTGTTTTTT,CATSQGQRDTGELFF
TRBV4-1,TRBJ1-5,many,TRBD1,TGCGCCAGCAGCCAAGGGACAGGGGCTACAGGGAATCAGCCCCAGCATTTT,CASSQGTGATGNQPQHF
TRBV30,TRBJ1-2,-,-,TGTGCCTGGAGTGAACAGAATAACTATGGCTACACCTTC,CAWSEQNNYGYTF
TRBV28,TRBJ1-6,-,-,TGTGCCAGCAGTCTGACAGCTTATAATTCACCCCTCCACTTT,CASSLTAYNSPLHF
TRBV5-1,TRBJ1-1,-,-,TGCGCCAGCGTCTTTTTGATTTCTATGGCTTTCTTT,CASVFLISMAFF
TRBV19,TRBJ2-7,-,TRBD2,TGTGCCAGTAGTCGAGCGGGAGGTTACGAGCAGTACTTC,CASSRAGGYEQYF